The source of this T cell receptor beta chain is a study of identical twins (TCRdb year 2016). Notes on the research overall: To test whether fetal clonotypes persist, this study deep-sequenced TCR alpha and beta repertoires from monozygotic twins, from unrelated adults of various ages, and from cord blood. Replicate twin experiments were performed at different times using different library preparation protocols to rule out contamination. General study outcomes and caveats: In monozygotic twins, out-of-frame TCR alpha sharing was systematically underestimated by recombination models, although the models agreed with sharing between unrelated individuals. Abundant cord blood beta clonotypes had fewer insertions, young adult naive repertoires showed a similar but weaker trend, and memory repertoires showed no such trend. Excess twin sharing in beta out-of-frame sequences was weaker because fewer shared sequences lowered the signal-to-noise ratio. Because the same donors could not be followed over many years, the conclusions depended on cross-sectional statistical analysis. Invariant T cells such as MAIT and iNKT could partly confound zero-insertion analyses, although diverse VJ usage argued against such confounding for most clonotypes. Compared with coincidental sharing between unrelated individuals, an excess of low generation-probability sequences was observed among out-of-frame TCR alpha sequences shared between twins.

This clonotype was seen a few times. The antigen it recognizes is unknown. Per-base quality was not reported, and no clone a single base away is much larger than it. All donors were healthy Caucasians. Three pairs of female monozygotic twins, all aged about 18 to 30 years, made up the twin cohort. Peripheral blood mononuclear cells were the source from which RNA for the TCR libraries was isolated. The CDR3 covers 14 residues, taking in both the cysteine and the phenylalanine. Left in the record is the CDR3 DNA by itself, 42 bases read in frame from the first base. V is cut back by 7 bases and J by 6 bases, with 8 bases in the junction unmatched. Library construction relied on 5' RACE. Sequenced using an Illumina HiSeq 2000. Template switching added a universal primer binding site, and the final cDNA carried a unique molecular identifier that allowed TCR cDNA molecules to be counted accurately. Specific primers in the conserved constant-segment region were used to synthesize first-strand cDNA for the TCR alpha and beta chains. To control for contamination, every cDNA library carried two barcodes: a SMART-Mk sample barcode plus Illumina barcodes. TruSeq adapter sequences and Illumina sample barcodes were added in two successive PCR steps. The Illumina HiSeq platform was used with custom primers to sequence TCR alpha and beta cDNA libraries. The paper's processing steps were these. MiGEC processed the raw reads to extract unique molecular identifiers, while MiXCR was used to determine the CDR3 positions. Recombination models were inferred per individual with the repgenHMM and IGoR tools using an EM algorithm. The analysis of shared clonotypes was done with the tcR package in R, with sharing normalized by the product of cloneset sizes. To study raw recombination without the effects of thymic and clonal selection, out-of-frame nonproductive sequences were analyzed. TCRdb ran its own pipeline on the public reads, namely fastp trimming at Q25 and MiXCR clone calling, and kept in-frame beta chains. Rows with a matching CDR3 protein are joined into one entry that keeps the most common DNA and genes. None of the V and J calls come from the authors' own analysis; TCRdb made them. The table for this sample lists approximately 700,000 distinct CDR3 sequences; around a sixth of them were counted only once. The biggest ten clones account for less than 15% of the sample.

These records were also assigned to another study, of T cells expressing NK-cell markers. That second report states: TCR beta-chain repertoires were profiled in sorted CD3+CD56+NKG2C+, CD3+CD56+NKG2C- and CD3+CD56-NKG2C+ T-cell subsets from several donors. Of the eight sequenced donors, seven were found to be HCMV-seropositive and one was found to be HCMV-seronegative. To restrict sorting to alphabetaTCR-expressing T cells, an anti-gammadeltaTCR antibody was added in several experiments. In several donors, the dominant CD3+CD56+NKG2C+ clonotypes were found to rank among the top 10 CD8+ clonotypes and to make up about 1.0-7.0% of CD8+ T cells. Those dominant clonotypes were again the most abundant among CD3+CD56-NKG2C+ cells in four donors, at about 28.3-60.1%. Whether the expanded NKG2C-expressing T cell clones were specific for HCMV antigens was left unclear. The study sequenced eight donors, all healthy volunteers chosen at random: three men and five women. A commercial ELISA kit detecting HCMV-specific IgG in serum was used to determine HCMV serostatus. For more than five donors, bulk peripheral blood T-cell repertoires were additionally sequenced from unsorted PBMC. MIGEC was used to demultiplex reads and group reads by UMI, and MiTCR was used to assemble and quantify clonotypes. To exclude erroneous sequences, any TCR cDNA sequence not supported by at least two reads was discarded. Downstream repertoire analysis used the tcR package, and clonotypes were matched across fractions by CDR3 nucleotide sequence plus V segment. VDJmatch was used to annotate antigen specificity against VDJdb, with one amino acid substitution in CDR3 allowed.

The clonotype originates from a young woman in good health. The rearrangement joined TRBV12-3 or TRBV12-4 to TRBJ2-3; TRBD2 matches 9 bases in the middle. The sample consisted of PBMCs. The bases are TGTGCCAGCACCCAGGAGACTAGCGGCGATACGCAGTATTTT. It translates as CASTQETSGDTQYF.